The 32 T cell receptor beta chains presented below share a single source sample, sequenced in a study of T cell responses to AZD1222 COVID-19 vaccine. Generated by immunoSEQ multiplex PCR, the TCRdb table keeps only in-frame clones and is missing some. The table lists about 110,000 clones, 87% of them singletons. The sequenced sample was peripheral blood, obtained 28 days after the second AZD1222 dose. The receptor set was obtained from an adult who received the AZD1222 COVID-19 vaccine.

The chain has TRBV6-2 or TRBV6-3 and TRBJ2-2; 15 bases match TRBD2. The V and J ends lost 5 bases and 0 bases, in that order; junction bases with no gene match: 13. The CDR3 extends over 21 amino acids. CDR1 MNHEY and CDR2 SVGEGT come from the germline V gene. The CDR3 region is CASSAPGLAGGLLANTGELFF. The DNA of the CDR3 is TGTGCCAGCAGTGCCCCGGGACTAGCGGGGGGCCTGCTAGCGAACACCGGGGAGCTGTTTTTT.

This clone appeared a single time. The chain has TRBV19 and TRBJ1-3; perhaps TRBD1 as D (5 bases). The V and J ends lost 7 bases and 2 bases respectively, with 9 bases between them. Germline loops: CDR1 LNHDA, CDR2 SQIVND (reference sequence). The CDR3 is made up of 13 amino acids. CDR3 nucleotides: TGTGCCAGTACCGGGGGGACTGGAAACACCATATATTTT. Translated, it gives CASTGGTGNTIYF.

The chain recombines TRBV3-1 (or the pseudogene TRBV3-2) with TRBJ1-2, with D perhaps matching TRBD1 (6 bases). Trimming removed 5 bases at V and 8 bases at J, with 12 bases between. Per germline, CDR1 LGHDT and CDR2 YNNKEL (reference sequence). The CDR3 is 12 amino acids. The CDR3 protein is CASSSQGGGYTF. The DNA for the CDR3 is TGTGCCAGCAGCTCACAGGGTGGAGGCTACACCTTC.

The chain is built from TRBV9 and TRBJ2-1; D might be TRBD2 (6 bases). This CDR3 contains 17 residues. The V and J ends lost 0 bases and 6 bases respectively, with 19 bases between them. Germline V gene data show CDR1 as SGDLS and CDR2 as YYNGEE. CDR3 bases: TGTGCCAGCAGCGTAGAGGCTAGCGAGACCCCATTCAATGAGCAGTTCTTC. Its protein product is CASSVEASETPFNEQFF.

The chain uses TRBV7-2 and TRBJ1-3; D gene unclear. CDR1 and CDR2 from the germline V gene are SGHTA and FQGNSA. The CDR3 is 14 residues long. Trimming shortened V by 3 bases and J by 0 bases, and 6 bases separated the two germline ends. In nucleotides, the CDR3 is TGTGCCAGCAGCTTGGGGTACTCTGGAAACACCATATATTTT. The encoded protein is CASSLGYSGNTIYF.

This chain links TRBV11-3 with TRBJ2-1, with 7 bases that match TRBD2. The CDR3 runs to 15 residues. V was clipped by 5 bases and J by 3 bases; unmatched bases: 7. CDR1 and CDR2 from the germline V gene are SGHNT and YENEEA. The CDR3 region is CASSEGASGYNEQFF. CDR3 in DNA: TGTGCCAGCAGCGAAGGGGCTAGCGGCTACAATGAGCAGTTCTTC.

The rearrangement joins TRBV7-9 to TRBJ2-1; D is perhaps TRBD1 (5 bases). The length of the CDR3 is 16 residues. Germline loops: CDR1 SEHNR, CDR2 FQNEAQ (reference sequence). V gave up 2 bases and J gave up 5 bases, with 16 bases separating them. This CDR3 reads CASSLWERTLNNEQFF. CDR3 nucleotide sequence: TGTGCCAGCAGCTTATGGGAACGGACATTGAACAATGAGCAGTTCTTC. The variable domain in full, with the rest retrieved from reference TRBV7-9 and TRBJ2-1, is DTGVSQNPRHKITKRGQNVTFRCDPISEHNRLYWYRQTLGQGPEFLTYFQNEAQLEKSRLLSDRFSAERPKGSFSTLEIQRTEQGDSAMYLCASSLWERTLNNEQFFGPGTRLTVL.

The rearrangement links TRBV25-1 to TRBJ2-3; no firm D call. This CDR3 is built from 14 residues. Germline V gives CDR1 MGHDK, CDR2 SYGVNS. The V and J ends lost 5 bases and 2 bases respectively, with 11 bases between them. DNA of the CDR3: TGTGCCAGCAGTTTGGCCACCTTCACAGATACGCAGTATTTT. This codes for CASSLATFTDTQYF.

J is TRBJ1-2 and V is TRBV12-3 or TRBV12-4; D call uncertain. The CDR3 runs 13 residues. With 4 bases removed from V and 8 bases from J, the gap between germline ends came to 14 bases. The CDR3: CASSSNRVLGYTF. As DNA, the CDR3 is TGTGCCAGCAGTTCAAACCGGGTCTTAGGCTACACCTTC.

The chain has TRBV28 and TRBJ1-1; the match to TRBD1 covers 7 bases. Germline CDR1 MDHEN, CDR2 SYDVKM. The CDR3 is 16 residues long. The V segment lost 7 bases and the J segment 5 bases; nucleotides outside the gene matches: 16. The CDR3 nucleotides are TGTGCCAGCACCCCTCAGGGGAGGGGGCGTGTGACTGAAGCTTTCTTT. Protein: CASTPQGRGRVTEAFF.

The chain employs TRBV7-3 and TRBJ2-2; maybe TRBD1 (6 bases). The CDR3 extends over 16 amino acids. Trimming removed 4 bases from V and 4 bases from J, with 16 bases in between. CDR1 is SGHTA and CDR2 is FQGTGA in the germline V gene. The CDR3 spells CASSSTGFRVTGELFF. The CDR3 nucleotides read TGTGCCAGCAGCTCTACAGGGTTCCGGGTCACCGGGGAGCTGTTTTTT.

This chain connects TRBV5-4 to TRBJ1-2; D might be TRBD1 (5 bases). Trimming took off 2 bases at V and 1 base at J, with 9 bases between the two ends. The CDR3 runs 14 residues. CDR1 and CDR2 from the germline V gene are SGHNT and YYREEE (reference sequence). The CDR3 DNA sequence: TGTGCCAGCAGCTTACCCGACAGTAACTATGGCTACACCTTC. The encoded protein is CASSLPDSNYGYTF.

The chain combines TRBV4-2 with TRBJ2-5; the D is unclear. This CDR3 comprises 14 residues. Trimming left V 2 bases short and J 4 bases short, with 11 bases between. Germline CDR1 reads LGHNA; CDR2 reads YNFKEQ. CDR3 in DNA: TGTGCCAGCAGCCAACCCCAGAGAGGAGAGACCCAGTACTTC. Its protein is CASSQPQRGETQYF.

This chain links TRBV19 with TRBJ2-1; D may correspond to TRBD1 or TRBD2 (5 bases each). V lost 9 bases to trimming and J lost 5 bases, with 17 bases between them. CDR1 and CDR2 (germline): LNHDA, SQIVND (reference sequence). This CDR3 is 14 amino acids long. CDR3 sequence reads: CASRPGHANNEQFF. Here the CDR3 DNA reads TGTGCCAGCCGGCCGGGGCACGCCAACAATGAGCAGTTCTTC.

The chain couples TRBV6-2 or TRBV6-3 to TRBJ2-3, with D possibly called TRBD1 or TRBD2 (5 bases each). The germline gives CDR1 MNHEY, CDR2 SVGEGT. This CDR3 spans 14 amino acids. Deletions cut 4 bases from V and 6 bases from J, with 14 bases between. The CDR3 nucleotides are TGTGCCAGCAGTTCGGGACCCCTCTGGGATACGCAGTATTTT. Protein: CASSSGPLWDTQYF.

The chain recombines TRBV6-2 or TRBV6-3 with TRBJ1-2, with D possibly TRBD1 on 6 matching bases. Trimming pared 2 bases from V and 4 bases from J, leaving 11 bases between. Germline values: CDR1 MNHEY, CDR2 SVGEGT. The CDR3 runs to 14 residues. This chain's CDR3 is CASSYAGHSYGYTF. The CDR3 region has the DNA TGTGCCAGCAGTTACGCGGGACACTCCTATGGCTACACCTTC.

The V call is TRBV11-2, the J call TRBJ2-5; D uncertain. The V gene's germline CDR1 is SGHAT and CDR2 FQNNGV. The CDR3 covers 15 residues. Trimming took off 1 base at V and 1 base at J, with 10 bases between the two ends. In DNA, the CDR3 is TGTGCCAGCAGCTTAGTTTTTGCTAGCCAAGAGACCCAGTACTTC. Its translation is CASSLVFASQETQYF.

V and J are TRBV4-3 and TRBJ1-2; D is perhaps TRBD1 (5 bases). This CDR3 region has 16 residues. Germline CDR1 is LGHNA and CDR2 is YSLEER. Trimming took off 0 bases at V and 4 bases at J, with 15 bases between the two ends. The CDR3 nucleotides are TGCGCCAGCAGCCAAGATTTTCCGGCGGGGGGCTATGGCTACACCTTC. This codes for CASSQDFPAGGYGYTF.

The chain carries TRBV12-3 or TRBV12-4 and TRBJ1-6; 8 bases fit TRBD1. The CDR3 is made up of 13 amino acids. Trimming removed 10 bases from V and 7 bases from J; junction bases left unmatched: 6. For the CDR3, the DNA is TGTGCCACCTCACAGGGGGTGAATTCACCCCTCCACTTT. Its protein is CATSQGVNSPLHF.

By proportion, this clone is medium-sized. The genes are TRBV14 and TRBJ2-2; 10 bases map to TRBD2. This CDR3 region has 16 residues. V trimming: 0 bases; J trimming: 5 bases; junction bases outside the gene matches: 3. The germline V gene encodes CDR1 SGHDN and CDR2 FVKESK. CDR3 in DNA: TGTGCCAGCAGCCAAGAACTAGCGGGGAGGACCGGGGAGCTGTTTTTT. The encoded protein is CASSQELAGRTGELFF.

The chain has TRBV12-5 and TRBJ1-1, with no clear D. Germline values: CDR1 LGHNT, CDR2 FRNRAP. The V and J ends lost 1 base and 0 bases respectively, with 12 bases between them. CDR3 length: 16 amino acids. CDR3 in DNA: TGTGCTAGTGGTTTGGAGCGGACTGTTCTGAACACTGAAGCTTTCTTT. Amino acids: CASGLERTVLNTEAFF.

The V and J genes are TRBV2 and TRBJ1-1, with 11 bases that match TRBD1. Germline values: CDR1 SNHLY, CDR2 FYNNEI. V lost 10 bases to trimming and J lost 4 bases; unmatched junction nucleotides: 11. The CDR3 runs 15 residues. The CDR3 DNA is TGTGCCACCACAGGACAGGGGGCGCCGAGCACTGAAGCTTTCTTT. Encoded protein: CATTGQGAPSTEAFF.

The chain employs TRBV9 and TRBJ2-1; 8 nucleotides line up with TRBD2. CDR3 length: 15 residues. V lost 0 bases and J lost 5; bases outside the gene matches: 4. CDR1 and CDR2 from the germline V gene are SGDLS and YYNGEE. The CDR3 sequence is CASSVGNSGDNEQFF. CDR3 DNA: TGTGCCAGCAGCGTAGGAAATAGCGGGGACAATGAGCAGTTCTTC.

The rearrangement links TRBV9 to TRBJ2-6; D is unresolved. The CDR3 has 15 amino acids. The V gene's germline CDR1 is SGDLS and CDR2 YYNGEE. V shed 4 bases and J shed 1 base, with 9 bases lying between them. CDR3 nucleotides: TGTGCCAGCAGCCCGGTCCAGTCTGGGGCCAACGTCCTGACTTTC. Translating gives CASSPVQSGANVLTF.

This chain uses TRBV6-5 with TRBJ1-4; D call uncertain. Trimming shortened V by 0 bases and J by 6 bases, and 8 bases separated the two germline ends. The CDR3 length is 14 residues. Germline values: CDR1 MNHEY, CDR2 SVGAGI. CDR3 nucleotide sequence: TGTGCCAGCAGTTACTCGAGTCGGCATGAAAAACTGTTTTTT. It codes for CASSYSSRHEKLFF.

This chain uses TRBV9 with TRBJ2-7; 7 bases fit TRBD1. V was clipped by 1 base and J by 6 bases; unmatched bases: 7. The CDR3 totals 14 residues. The germline gives CDR1 SGDLS, CDR2 YYNGEE. The DNA for the CDR3 is TGTGCCAGCAGCGTACGGGACAGCCCTTCCGAGCAGTACTTC. Translation gives CASSVRDSPSEQYF.

CDR3 in amino acids: CASSLAGLKNTEAFF. CDR3 coding DNA: TGTGCCAGCAGTTTGGCGGGACTTAAGAACACTGAAGCTTTCTTT. The V call is TRBV28, the J call TRBJ1-1; TRBD1 might be the D (5 bases). Germline-derived CDR1 and CDR2 are MDHEN and SYDVKM. V was cut by 3 bases and J by 1 base, with 12 bases left in between. This CDR3 is 15 amino acids long.

This clone turned up a few times. V and J are TRBV5-1 and TRBJ1-2, with 8 bases that match TRBD1. V lost 0 bases to trimming and J lost 8 bases; unmatched junction nucleotides: 12. Looked up from germline, CDR1 is SGHRS and CDR2 is YFSETQ. This CDR3 spans 16 amino acids. The CDR3 here is CASSLEIGTGAAGYTF. The CDR3 bases are TGCGCCAGCAGCTTGGAGATAGGGACAGGCGCCGCAGGCTACACCTTC. Based on the CDR3 plus reference TRBV5-1 and TRBJ1-2, the full variable domain is KAGVTQTPRYLIKTRGQQVTLSCSPISGHRSVSWYQQTPGQGLQFLFEYFSETQRNKGNFPGRFSGRQFSNSRSEMNVSTLELGDSALYLCASSLEIGTGAAGYTFGSGTRLTVV.

V gene TRBV19 combines with J gene TRBJ1-5, with D perhaps TRBD1 (6 bases). This CDR3 region has 14 residues. Germline assignment: CDR1 LNHDA and CDR2 SQIVND (reference sequence). Deletions cut 5 bases from V and 2 bases from J, with 10 bases between. The CDR3 nucleotides read TGTGCCAGTAGTCTCAACAGGGGCAATCAGCCCCAGCATTTT. It is translated as CASSLNRGNQPQHF.

CDR3 sequence: CASTRQGQETQYF. Written as DNA, the CDR3 is TGTGCCAGCACCCGACAGGGTCAAGAGACCCAGTACTTC. This chain joins TRBV12-3 or TRBV12-4 and TRBJ2-5, with 7 positions matching TRBD1. CDR3 length equals 13 residues. J was trimmed by 2 bases and V by 7 bases; bases with no gene match: 4.

This chain links TRBV21-1 with TRBJ1-2. TRBV21-1 is reported as a pseudogene. CDR3 length equals 15 residues. The CDR3 bases are TGTGCCAGCAGCACCTACAGGAGGGCTAACTATGGCTACACCTTC. Amino acids: CASSTYRRANYGYTF.

This clone was seen more than once but under ten times. The chain is built from TRBV27 and TRBJ2-7; TRBD1 matches at 7 bases. The length of the CDR3 is 15 residues. Germline assignment: CDR1 MNHEY and CDR2 SMNVEV (reference sequence). V gave up 6 bases and J gave up 2 bases; unmatched junction bases: 10. CDR3 sequence: CASSPHPDRTYEQYF. The CDR3 DNA reads as TGTGCCAGCAGCCCTCACCCGGACAGGACCTACGAGCAGTACTTC.